This T cell receptor beta chain was observed in a study of cytomegalovirus exposure and HLA in healthy donors. Study findings and constraints: In a later analysis, TCR beta V- and J-gene trimming showed a link to a missense DCLRE1C variant.

V gave up 0 bases and J gave up 2 bases, with 8 bases separating them. Germline loops: CDR1 KGHSH, CDR2 LQKENI. This CDR3 comprises 15 residues. In the case of this clone: Its antigen is currently unknown.

The PCR contained 60 Vbeta and 13 Jbeta primers. The repertoire was sequenced with immunoSEQ multiplex PCR; TCRdb's copy has only in-frame clones and lacks some. The sample lists 85,000 to 100,000 clones, more than 65% seen once, with approximately 9.2% in the top ten. The source material was PBMCs. V and J are TRBV18 and TRBJ1-3; D uncertain. This receptor was obtained from a human donor in good health. The CDR3 nucleotides read TGTGCCAGCTCACCACCCCAGAACCCTGGAAACACCATATATTTT. Translation gives CASSPPQNPGNTIYF. Looking up the rest from reference TRBV18 and TRBJ1-3 gives the full variable domain: NAGVMQNPRHLVRRRGQEARLRCSPMKGHSHVYWYRQLPEEGLKFMVYLQKENIIDESGMPKERFSAEFPKEGPSILRIQQVVRGDSAAYFCASSPPQNPGNTIYFGEGSWLTVV.